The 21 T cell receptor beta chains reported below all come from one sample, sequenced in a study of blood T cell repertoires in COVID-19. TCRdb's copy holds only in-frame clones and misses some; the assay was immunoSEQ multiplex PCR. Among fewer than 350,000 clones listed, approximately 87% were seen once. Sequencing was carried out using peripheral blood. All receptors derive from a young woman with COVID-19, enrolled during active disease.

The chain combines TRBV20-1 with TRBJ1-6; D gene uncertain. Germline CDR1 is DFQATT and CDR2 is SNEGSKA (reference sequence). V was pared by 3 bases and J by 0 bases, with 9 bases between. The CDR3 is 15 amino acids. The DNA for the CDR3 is TGCAGTGCTAGTTATAGCTACTCCTATAATTCACCCCTCCACTTT. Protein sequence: CSASYSYSYNSPLHF.

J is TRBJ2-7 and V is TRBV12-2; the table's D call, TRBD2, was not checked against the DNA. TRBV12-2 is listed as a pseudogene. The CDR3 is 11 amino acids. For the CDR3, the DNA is TGTGCAAGTCGCTCCGGGGGGGAGCAGTACTTC. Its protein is CASRSGGEQYF.

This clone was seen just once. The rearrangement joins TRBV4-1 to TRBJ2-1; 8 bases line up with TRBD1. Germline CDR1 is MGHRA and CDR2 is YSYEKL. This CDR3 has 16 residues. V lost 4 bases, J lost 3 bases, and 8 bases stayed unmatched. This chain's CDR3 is CASSRGPGTGYNEQFF. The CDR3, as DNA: TGCGCCAGCAGCCGGGGGCCAGGGACAGGCTACAATGAGCAGTTCTTC.

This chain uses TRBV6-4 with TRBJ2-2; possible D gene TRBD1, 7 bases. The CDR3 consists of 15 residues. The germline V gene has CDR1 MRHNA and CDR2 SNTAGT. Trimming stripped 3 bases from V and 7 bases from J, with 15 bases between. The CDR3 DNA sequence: TGTGCCAGCAGTGAGGAGGGGGCGCTTGGCGGGGAGCTGTTTTTT. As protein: CASSEEGALGGELFF.

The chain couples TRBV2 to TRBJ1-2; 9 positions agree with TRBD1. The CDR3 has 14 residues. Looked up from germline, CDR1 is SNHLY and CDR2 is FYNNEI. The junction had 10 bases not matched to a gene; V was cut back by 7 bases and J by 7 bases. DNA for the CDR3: TGTGCCAGCAAAGGGGACAGGGCTGGGACTGGCTACACCTTC. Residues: CASKGDRAGTGYTF.

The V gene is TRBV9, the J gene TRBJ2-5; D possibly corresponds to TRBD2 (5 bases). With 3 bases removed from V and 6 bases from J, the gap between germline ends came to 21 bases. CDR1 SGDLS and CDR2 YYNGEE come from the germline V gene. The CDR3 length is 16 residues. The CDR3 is CASSANPGPGEKTQYF. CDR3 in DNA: TGTGCCAGCAGCGCAAACCCGGGTCCCGGGGAAAAGACCCAGTACTTC.

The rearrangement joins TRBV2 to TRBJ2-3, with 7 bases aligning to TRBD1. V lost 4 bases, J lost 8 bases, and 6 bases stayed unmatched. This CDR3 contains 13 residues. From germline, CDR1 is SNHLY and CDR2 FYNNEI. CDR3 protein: CASSGDSEGTQYF. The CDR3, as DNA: TGTGCCAGCAGTGGGGACAGCGAGGGTACGCAGTATTTT.

The CDR3 DNA follows: TGTGCCAGCAGCCCGTGGGACAGGGAGAATTCACCCCTCCACTTT. This codes for CASSPWDRENSPLHF. This chain uses TRBV7-8 with TRBJ1-6; the match to TRBD1 covers 9 bases. This CDR3 is built from 15 residues. Per germline, CDR1 SGHVS and CDR2 FQNEAQ. V dropped 5 bases and J dropped 7; count of bases not matched to a gene: 6.

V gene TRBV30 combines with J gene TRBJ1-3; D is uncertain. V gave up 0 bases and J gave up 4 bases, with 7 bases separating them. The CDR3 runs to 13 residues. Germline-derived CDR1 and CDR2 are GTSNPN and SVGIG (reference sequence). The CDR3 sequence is CAWSVPPGNTIYF. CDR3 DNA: TGTGCCTGGAGTGTTCCTCCGGGAAACACCATATATTTT.

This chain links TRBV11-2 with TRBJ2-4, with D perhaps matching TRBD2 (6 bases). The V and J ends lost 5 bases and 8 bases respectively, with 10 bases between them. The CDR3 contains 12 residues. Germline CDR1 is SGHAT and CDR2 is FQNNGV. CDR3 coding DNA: TGTGCCAGCAGCCCTCAGCGGGACATTCAGTACTTC. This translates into CASSPQRDIQYF.

The CDR3 DNA sequence: TGCAGCGTTGAAAGGGGCAGCGGCTACACCTTC. It specifies CSVERGSGYTF. This rearrangement joins TRBV29-1 to TRBJ1-2, with D perhaps TRBD1 (5 bases). V was trimmed by 2 bases and J by 8 bases, leaving 9 bases between them. The germline gives CDR1 SQVTM, CDR2 ANQGSEA. CDR3 length equals 11 residues.

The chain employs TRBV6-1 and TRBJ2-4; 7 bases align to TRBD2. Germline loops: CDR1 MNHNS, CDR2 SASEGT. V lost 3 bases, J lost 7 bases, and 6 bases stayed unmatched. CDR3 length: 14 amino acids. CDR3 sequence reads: CASSESGGWNIQYF. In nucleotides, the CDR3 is TGTGCCAGCAGTGAGTCGGGGGGTTGGAACATTCAGTACTTC.

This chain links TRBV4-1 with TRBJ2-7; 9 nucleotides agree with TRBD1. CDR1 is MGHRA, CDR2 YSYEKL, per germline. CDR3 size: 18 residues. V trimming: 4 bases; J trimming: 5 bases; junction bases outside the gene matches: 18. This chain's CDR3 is CASSLLRGNRGQTDEQYF. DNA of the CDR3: TGCGCCAGCAGCCTTCTGAGGGGGAACAGGGGGCAAACCGACGAGCAGTACTTC.

This CDR3 is CASSYSTGLNTEAFF. CDR3 DNA sequence: TGTGCCAGCAGTTACTCAACAGGGTTGAACACTGAAGCTTTCTTT. The gene calls are TRBV6-5 and TRBJ1-1; possible D gene TRBD1, 6 bases. CDR1 and CDR2 from the germline V gene are MNHEY and SVGAGI. The length of the CDR3 is 15 residues. Trimming removed 0 bases at V and 0 bases at J, with 8 bases between.

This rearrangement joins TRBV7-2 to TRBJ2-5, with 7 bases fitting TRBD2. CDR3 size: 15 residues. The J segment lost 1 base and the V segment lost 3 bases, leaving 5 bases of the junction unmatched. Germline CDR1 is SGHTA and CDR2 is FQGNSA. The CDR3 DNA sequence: TGTGCCAGCAGCTTGAGCGGGGAGATCCAAGAGACCCAGTACTTC. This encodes CASSLSGEIQETQYF.

Written as DNA, the CDR3 is TGTGCCGCCTCATCCTTTAGCGGGGCTAGCACAGATACGCAGTATTTT. Amino acids: CAASSFSGASTDTQYF. The V and J genes are TRBV10-3 and TRBJ2-3; 8 bases agree with TRBD2. Germline assignment: CDR1 ENHRY and CDR2 SYGVKD. V lost 11 bases, J lost 0 bases, and 13 bases stayed unmatched. This CDR3 is 16 amino acids long.

This chain's CDR3 is CASSSGSEQFF. The CDR3 region has the DNA TGTGCCAGCAGTTCGGGAAGTGAGCAGTTCTTC. The rearrangement links TRBV12-3 or TRBV12-4 to TRBJ2-1, with D maybe TRBD2 (5 bases). The CDR3 runs to 11 residues. V was trimmed by 4 bases and J by 9 bases, leaving 7 bases between them.

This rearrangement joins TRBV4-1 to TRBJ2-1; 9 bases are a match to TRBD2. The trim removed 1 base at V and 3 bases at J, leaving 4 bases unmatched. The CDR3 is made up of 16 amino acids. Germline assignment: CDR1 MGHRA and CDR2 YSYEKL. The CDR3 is CASSQAASGDYNEQFF. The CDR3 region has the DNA TGCGCCAGCAGCCAAGCCGCTAGCGGGGACTACAATGAGCAGTTCTTC.

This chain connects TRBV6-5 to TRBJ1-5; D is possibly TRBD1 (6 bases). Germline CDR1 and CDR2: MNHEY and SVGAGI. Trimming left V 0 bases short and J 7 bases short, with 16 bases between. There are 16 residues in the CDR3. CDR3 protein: CASSYSSWGPGQPQHF. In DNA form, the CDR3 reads TGTGCCAGCAGTTACTCGAGTTGGGGGCCGGGGCAGCCCCAGCATTTT.

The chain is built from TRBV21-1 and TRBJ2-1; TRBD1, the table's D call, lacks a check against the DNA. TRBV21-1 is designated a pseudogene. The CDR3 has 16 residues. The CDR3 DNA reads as TGTGCCAGCAGCAAAGGTAACAGGGATCCCTACAATGAGCAGTTCTTC. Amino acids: CASSKGNRDPYNEQFF.

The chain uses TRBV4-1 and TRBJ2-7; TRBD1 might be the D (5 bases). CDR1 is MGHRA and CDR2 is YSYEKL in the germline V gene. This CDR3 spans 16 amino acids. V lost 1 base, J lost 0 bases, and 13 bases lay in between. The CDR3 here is CASSQAATVLSYEQYF. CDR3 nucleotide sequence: TGCGCCAGCAGCCAAGCGGCGACAGTACTCTCCTACGAGCAGTACTTC.